This TCR beta chain was captured in a study of T-cell reconstitution after alpha-beta-depleted transplantation in children. This clonotype was observed a few times. Preparing the TCRbeta library involved the use of unique molecular identifiers. TCRdb re-derived calls from the PCR reads in MiXCR, one entry per CDR3 protein. The profile covers 330,000 or so distinct CDR3 sequences, with about 9.4% appearing a single time and 2% to 3% taken by the ten largest. The CDR3 spans 13 residues. Germline CDR1 reads SQVTM; CDR2 reads ANQGSEA. With V trimmed by 5 bases and J by 2 bases, 1 base remained unmatched. The V call is TRBV29-1, the J call TRBJ2-7, with 12 bases that match TRBD2. This material consisted of PBMCs from the stem cell graft donor, taken from the stem cell graft. The origin of this receptor is a human donor who donated a stem cell graft to a child with acute lymphoblastic leukemia. CDR3 sequence reads: CSVRLAGAYEQYF. CDR3 coding DNA: TGCAGCGTTCGACTAGCGGGAGCCTACGAGCAGTACTTC.